The present entry profiles one TCR beta chain with its context. The antigen it binds to is not known. Base qualities are not provided; no much larger clone lies one nucleotide away. Other DNA sequences in the same sample also yield this CDR3. This specimen comes from a study of blood T cell repertoires in COVID-19 (dated by TCRdb to about 2020). Notes on the research overall: Collaborator samples came from the United States, Italy and Spain and covered acute and convalescent phases of COVID-19. The material from the prospective study consisted of cDNA or gDNA derived from T cells, B-cell-depleted T cells, or PBMCs. Deeply sampled blood TCRbeta repertoires from subjects exposed to, actively infected with, or recovered from COVID-19 were included in the dataset. The repertoires were released in a freely available public database intended as a resource for research on the immune response to SARS-CoV-2. The samples were drawn from the first 160 participants of the ongoing ImmuneRACE study and from some 1,300 subjects provided by 6 global collaborators. Sample metadata almost always included a de-identified subject ID, COVID-19 status, age in years and sex. HLA class I and class II types, where available, came from metadata supplied by the sample provider rather than from assay-based typing. Overall study results and their limits: The quantity of clinical and demographic metadata differed by source and by participant and was supplied without curation.

TCRbeta CDR3 regions were amplified from genomic DNA using the immunoSEQ Assay, a bias-controlled multiplex PCR. As for how the authors treated the data: Nucleated cell counts per sample were estimated from amplification of reference gene primers within the assay. Sequence reads were collapsed and filtered to measure the absolute abundance of every unique TCRbeta CDR3 rearrangement. For each sample, productive Simpson clonality was calculated by taking the square root of Simpson's diversity index across productive rearrangements. TCRdb took over this immuneACCESS table, retaining in-frame rearrangements with V and J assigned. Such tables are incomplete; in checked studies, under half of the missing clones stem from an unresolved V gene, and the remainder is unexplained. V and J calls and clone size are copied from that table; D and trimming were computed from the DNA. The sample table contains around 200,000 clones; only one count was recorded for around 80% of them. Just over 8.5% of the sample is in the top ten clones.

The collaborating institutions used their own protocols to collect whole blood in K2EDTA tubes. For TCRbeta analysis, collaborators shipped samples in one of three forms: frozen whole blood, isolated PBMCs, or DNA extracted from either of those sample types. The sequence came from a man aged 40-55 years with active or convalescent COVID-19. Material for sequencing was peripheral blood.

The encoded CDR3 is CASSPGQGAYGYTF. Here is the DNA: TGCGCCAGCAGCCCCGGACAGGGGGCTTATGGCTACACCTTC. In this chain, TRBV5-1 is recombined with TRBJ1-2, and 11 junctional nucleotides match TRBD1. According to the germline V gene, CDR1 reads SGHRS and CDR2 reads YFSETQ. The CDR3 holds 14 amino acids from the cysteine to the phenylalanine. The retained sequence is limited to the CDR3, 42 bases, with the frame set at the first base. Compared with germline, V lacks 4 bases and J lacks 5 bases; bases without a gene match: 4.